Sequencing of this T cell receptor (beta chain) was carried out in a study of blood T cell repertoires in COVID-19. About the research overall: COVID-19 samples collected from the United States, Italy and Spain covered acute and convalescent phases.

From germline, CDR1 is SGDLS and CDR2 YYNGEE. This CDR3 region has 15 residues. The J segment lost 1 base and the V segment lost 2 bases, leaving 4 bases of the junction unmatched. In the source study's methods: Reference gene primer amplification yielded estimated nucleated cell counts. The method was immunoSEQ multiplex PCR; TCRdb's version includes in-frame clones alone and lacks a portion of them. D and trimming were read from the DNA, whereas the V and J calls and clone size are those reported in that table. In the table there are fewer than 250,000 clones, more than 75% of which are singletons.

The rearrangement uses TRBV9 and TRBJ1-1; TRBD1 matches 8 bases. This TCR was recovered from a man aged 50-59 years with COVID-19, enrolled during active disease. Sequencing was done on a sample of peripheral blood. CDR3 loop: CASSVLQGGNTEAFF. The CDR3 DNA reads TGTGCCAGCAGCGTCCTACAGGGGGGGAACACTGAAGCTTTCTTT.